The source of this TCR beta chain is a study of early T cells in non-severe SARS-CoV-2 infection. Study-level information: RNA in bulk from unsorted whole blood was sequenced, and chains were unpaired.

This clonotype was observed a few times. Its antigen is as yet unknown. CDR1 is DFQATT and CDR2 is SNEGSKA in the germline V gene (reference sequence). The ends lost 6 bases at V and 2 bases at J; junction bases unmatched: 6. CDR3 length: 14 residues. Attachment of unique molecular identifiers was made to individual cDNA molecules. From the 5' RACE reads, TCRdb called clonotypes with MiXCR, one entry per CDR3 protein. The table has around 55,000 distinct CDR3 sequences, about an eighth seen once; the top ten hold less than 1.5%. Study conclusions and caveats: Reliance on VDJdb matching favored anti-spike CD8 responses; private and CD4 specificities were missed.

The chain is built from TRBV20-1 and TRBJ2-5, with 10 bases identical to TRBD2. This receptor was identified in an adult who was a healthcare worker with PCR-confirmed SARS-CoV-2 infection or an uninfected control (not recorded which). Sequences were obtained from whole blood. CDR3 in amino acids: CSAGKAGGQETQYF. The CDR3 DNA reads TGCAGTGCCGGAAAAGCGGGGGGGCAAGAGACCCAGTACTTC.